The sample holds one count of the clone carrying this T cell receptor beta chain. What it recognizes is unknown. This sample stems from a study of cytomegalovirus exposure and HLA in healthy donors. General study points: An analysis that came later showed most CMV-associated TCR beta chains appearing HLA-restricted.

The CDR3 consists of 13 residues. Trimming cost V 6 bases and J 4 bases, with 13 bases left between them. Germline V gene lookup returns CDR1 SGHVS and CDR2 FQNEAQ. The PCR used 60 Vbeta and 13 Jbeta primers. The repertoire was sequenced with immunoSEQ multiplex PCR; TCRdb's copy has only in-frame clones and lacks some. The profile shows 160,000 or so clones, around four fifths of them singletons. Sequenced material: PBMCs. The genes are TRBV7-8 and TRBJ2-7, with no clear D. This sequence was found in a woman under 40 in good health and CMV-seronegative. DNA for the CDR3: TGTGCCAGCAGGCAGAGGCCGGCATACGAGCAGTACTTC. Protein: CASRQRPAYEQYF.